The 24 T cell receptor beta chains listed next were all sequenced from one sample in a study of T cells after somatic rescue of genetic block. Here immunoSEQ multiplex PCR was the method, and the copy in TCRdb shows in-frame clones only, minus some. This sample has roughly 110,000 clones, with about 89% found just once. Sequences were obtained from peripheral blood mononuclear cells (PBMCs). These receptor sequences come from a woman aged 18-29 years.

The chain recombines TRBV6-8 with TRBJ1-1; 9 positions match TRBD1. Losses at the gene ends were 8 bases for V and 0 bases for J; bases not matched to a gene: 13. This CDR3 is 17 amino acids long. Per the germline V gene, CDR1 is MNHGY and CDR2 is SAAAGT. DNA for the CDR3: TGTGCCAGCCCGGGACAGGGTCCTGTAGTCATGAACACTGAAGCTTTCTTT. It yields the protein CASPGQGPVVMNTEAFF.

The rearrangement uses TRBV7-3 and TRBJ2-1; maybe TRBD1 (5 bases). CDR1 is SGHTA and CDR2 is FQGTGA in the germline V gene. The CDR3 sequence is 15 residues long. V was shortened by 2 bases and J by 2 bases, with 10 bases between the two germline ends. CDR3 protein: CASSLDSLPYNEQFF. In nucleotides, the CDR3 is TGTGCCAGCAGCTTAGACAGCCTCCCCTACAATGAGCAGTTCTTC.

This clone occurred a few times. The gene calls are TRBV5-1 and TRBJ2-5; TRBD2 is a possible D gene (6 bases). Trimming shortened V by 2 bases and J by 1 base, and 21 bases separated the two germline ends. The CDR3 consists of 18 residues. Germline V gene lookup returns CDR1 SGHRS and CDR2 YFSETQ. The CDR3 coding sequence is TGCGCCAGCAGCTTCTTATCCCCCACTAGCATAACCCAAGAGACCCAGTACTTC. As protein: CASSFLSPTSITQETQYF.

This clone showed up just once. This chain links TRBV18 with TRBJ1-1; no firm D call. V was shortened by 2 bases and J by 1 base, with 11 bases between the two germline ends. Germline loops: CDR1 KGHSH, CDR2 LQKENI. This CDR3 spans 15 amino acids. The CDR3 sequence is CASSPTQSSNTEAFF. The CDR3 nucleotides read TGTGCCAGCTCACCAACTCAATCATCGAACACTGAAGCTTTCTTT.

The chain couples TRBV10-3 to TRBJ2-1, with 9 bases that match TRBD2. The germline CDR1 and CDR2 sequences are ENHRY and SYGVKD. V lost 9 bases, J lost 6 bases, and 6 bases stayed unmatched. The CDR3 covers 13 residues. The CDR3 DNA is TGTGCCATACTAGGACTAGCGAGCAATGAGCAGTTCTTC. Amino acids: CAILGLASNEQFF.

The chain recombines TRBV29-1 with TRBJ2-7; D possibly corresponds to TRBD1 (6 bases). The V end lost 0 bases, the J end lost 7 bases, and 13 bases lay between the germline ends. The V gene's germline CDR1 is SQVTM and CDR2 ANQGSEA. The CDR3 totals 13 residues. In DNA, the CDR3 is TGCAGCGTTGAAGATCGGGACACCTTGGAGCAGTACTTC. It translates to CSVEDRDTLEQYF.

This rearrangement joins TRBV30 to TRBJ1-5; 7 bases are shared with TRBD1. CDR3 size: 14 residues. Germline V gene lookup returns CDR1 GTSNPN and CDR2 SVGIG (reference sequence). The junction had 8 bases not matched to a gene; V was cut back by 2 bases and J by 7 bases. CDR3 nucleotide sequence: TGTGCCTGGAGTTTAGGGGGCGTTTGGCAGCCCCAGCATTTT. This codes for CAWSLGGVWQPQHF.

The chain recombines TRBV5-4 with TRBJ2-5; TRBD2 matches at 8 bases. Germline CDR1 reads SGHNT; CDR2 reads YYREEE (reference sequence). The V and J ends lost 0 bases and 2 bases, in that order; junction bases with no gene match: 6. The CDR3 runs 16 residues. CDR3 DNA sequence: TGTGCCAGCAGCTTGGAACTAGCGGTAGGGCAAGAGACCCAGTACTTC. Its translation is CASSLELAVGQETQYF.

This chain joins TRBV19 and TRBJ1-5, with D perhaps matching TRBD1 (6 bases). The CDR3 runs to 13 residues. Trimming cost V 6 bases and J 6 bases, with 12 bases left between them. Germline V CDR1 and CDR2: LNHDA, SQIVND (reference sequence). CDR3 residues: CASRQGWSQPQHF. The CDR3 DNA reads TGTGCCAGTAGACAGGGTTGGAGTCAGCCCCAGCATTTT.

This chain uses TRBV19 with TRBJ2-7, with 8 bases aligning to TRBD1. CDR3 size: 17 residues. V shed 2 bases, J shed 3 bases, and the junction held 12 bases outside the gene matches. CDR1 LNHDA and CDR2 SQIVND come from the germline V gene (reference sequence). The CDR3 spells CASSILWDRKAFYEQYF. The CDR3 nucleotides are TGTGCCAGTAGTATACTATGGGACAGGAAAGCTTTCTACGAGCAGTACTTC. Filled out from reference TRBV19 and TRBJ2-7, the complete variable domain reads DGGITQSPKYLFRKEGQNVTLSCEQNLNHDAMYWYRQDPGQGLRLIYYSQIVNDFQKGDIAEGYSVSREKKESFPLTVTSAQKNPTAFYLCASSILWDRKAFYEQYFGPGTRLTVT.

The V call is TRBV2, the J call TRBJ1-1; unclear D gene. V gave up 1 base and J gave up 5 bases, with 8 bases separating them. This CDR3 has 13 amino acids. Germline V gene sequence: CDR1 SNHLY, CDR2 FYNNEI. CDR3 sequence reads: CASSEEGSTEAFF. The DNA for the CDR3 is TGTGCCAGCAGTGAAGAAGGGAGTACTGAAGCTTTCTTT.

The chain couples TRBV4-3 to TRBJ1-5; D gene uncertain. V was trimmed by 1 base and J by 0 bases, leaving 4 bases between them. This CDR3 is 14 amino acids long. Germline V gene sequence: CDR1 LGHNA, CDR2 YSLEER. This CDR3 reads CASSQGYSNQPQHF. DNA for the CDR3: TGCGCCAGCAGCCAAGGGTATAGCAATCAGCCCCAGCATTTT.

The V call is TRBV30, the J call TRBJ2-2; 7 bases are shared with TRBD1. This CDR3 contains 14 residues. The germline V gene has CDR1 GTSNPN and CDR2 SVGIG (reference sequence). Trimming cost V 7 bases and J 1 base; bases outside gene matches: 6. The CDR3 protein is CASRQGVNTGELFF. The CDR3 DNA reads as TGTGCCTCGAGACAGGGAGTGAACACCGGGGAGCTGTTTTTT.

The chain joins TRBV7-6 to TRBJ1-3, with 7 nucleotides matching TRBD1. Germline V gene sequence: CDR1 SGHVS, CDR2 FNYEAQ. The ends lost 0 bases at V and 4 bases at J; junction bases unmatched: 6. The length of the CDR3 is 16 residues. The CDR3 region has the DNA TGTGCCAGCAGCTTAGCCACAACAGGGGACGGAAACACCATATATTTT. It codes for CASSLATTGDGNTIYF.

The V gene is TRBV19, the J gene TRBJ2-2; D may be TRBD2 (6 bases). Trimming took off 1 base at V and 3 bases at J, with 18 bases between the two ends. CDR1 LNHDA and CDR2 SQIVND come from the germline V gene (reference sequence). The CDR3 length is 18 residues. CDR3 bases: TGTGCCAGTAGTATAGCGCGGGGCCGGCCATCGTACACCGGGGAGCTGTTTTTT. Protein sequence: CASSIARGRPSYTGELFF.

This sequence joins TRBV5-1 and TRBJ1-2; 8 positions match TRBD1. This CDR3 region has 16 residues. Unmatched junction bases numbered 8, after V lost 0 bases and J lost 4 bases. Germline CDR1 is SGHRS and CDR2 is YFSETQ. For the CDR3, the DNA is TGCGCCAGCAGCTTGGATTCCGGGACAGGCCCCTATGGCTACACCTTC. Protein sequence: CASSLDSGTGPYGYTF.

The rearrangement links TRBV4-2 to TRBJ1-1; 8 nucleotides line up with TRBD1. The CDR3 consists of 15 residues. Germline values: CDR1 LGHNA, CDR2 YNFKEQ. J lost 3 bases, V lost 4 bases, and 7 bases had no gene match. The CDR3 DNA reads TGTGCCAGCAGCCTAGAGGGACAGGCCCACACTGAAGCTTTCTTT. It specifies CASSLEGQAHTEAFF.

The chain joins TRBV6-1 to TRBJ2-3; D gene unclear. Trimming removed 2 bases from V and 6 bases from J, with 6 bases in between. The CDR3 sequence is 12 residues long. From germline, CDR1 is MNHNS and CDR2 SASEGT. CDR3 coding DNA: TGTGCCAGCAGTGAATTAAGGGATACGCAGTATTTT. This sequence encodes CASSELRDTQYF.

This chain uses TRBV7-2 with TRBJ2-7; D may be TRBD2 (6 bases). The CDR3 extends over 15 amino acids. V lost 4 bases to trimming and J lost 5 bases, with 18 bases between them. CDR1 is SGHTA and CDR2 is FQGNSA in the germline V gene. DNA of the CDR3: TGTGCCAGCAGCTCCTTGGGACTCCAACCGGACGAGCAGTACTTC. Translated, it gives CASSSLGLQPDEQYF.

This clone was recorded only once. The chain is built from TRBV7-9 and TRBJ1-2; 9 bases fit TRBD1. This CDR3 is 15 amino acids long. J was trimmed by 4 bases and V by 6 bases; bases with no gene match: 9. CDR1 is SEHNR, CDR2 FQNEAQ, per germline (reference sequence). The CDR3 protein is CASSSPGTGIYGYTF. Written as DNA, the CDR3 is TGTGCCAGCAGTTCTCCCGGGACAGGGATCTATGGCTACACCTTC. Looking up the rest from reference TRBV7-9 and TRBJ1-2 gives the full variable domain: DTGVSQNPRHKITKRGQNVTFRCDPISEHNRLYWYRQTLGQGPEFLTYFQNEAQLEKSRLLSDRFSAERPKGSFSTLEIQRTEQGDSAMYLCASSSPGTGIYGYTFGSGTRLTVV.

The chain recombines TRBV6-6 with TRBJ1-5, with a possible D match to TRBD1 (6 bases). Germline CDR1 MNHNY, CDR2 SVGAGI (reference sequence). The CDR3 is 15 amino acids. The V and J ends lost 5 bases and 4 bases respectively, with 15 bases between them. The CDR3 region is CASSLPGQVNQPQHF. CDR3 nucleotides: TGTGCCAGCAGTCTCCCGGGACAAGTAAATCAGCCCCAGCATTTT.

The chain employs TRBV6-1 and TRBJ1-1; D call uncertain. V was pared by 7 bases and J by 5 bases, with 8 bases between. The CDR3 has 11 residues. Germline lookup yields CDR1 MNHNS and CDR2 SASEGT. The CDR3 coding sequence is TGTGCCAGCAAATGGGGAACTGAAGCTTTCTTT. Its translation is CASKWGTEAFF.

This chain uses TRBV27 with TRBJ1-2; 8 bases map to TRBD1. CDR1 and CDR2 (germline): MNHEY, SMNVEV (reference sequence). This CDR3 contains 14 residues. V was clipped by 2 bases and J by 8 bases; unmatched bases: 7. This chain's CDR3 is CASSLSRQGRGYTF. The CDR3 DNA follows: TGTGCCAGCAGTTTAAGCCGACAGGGGCGCGGCTACACCTTC.

This sequence joins TRBV11-3 and TRBJ2-1; D may be TRBD1 or TRBD2 (5 bases each). The CDR3 spans 16 residues. From germline, CDR1 is SGHNT and CDR2 YENEEA. V lost 1 base, J lost 2 bases, and 12 bases lay in between. The DNA for the CDR3 is TGTGCCAGCAGCTTAGGTGGGACCAACGCCTACAATGAGCAGTTCTTC. This sequence encodes CASSLGGTNAYNEQFF.